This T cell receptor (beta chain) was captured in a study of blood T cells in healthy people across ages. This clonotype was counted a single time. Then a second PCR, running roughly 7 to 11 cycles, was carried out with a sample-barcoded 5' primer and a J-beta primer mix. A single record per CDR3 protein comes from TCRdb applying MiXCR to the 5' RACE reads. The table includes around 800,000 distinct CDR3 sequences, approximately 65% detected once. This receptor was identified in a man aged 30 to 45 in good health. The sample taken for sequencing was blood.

The CDR3 sequence is CASRPGTGREAFF. The CDR3, as DNA: TGTGCCAGCAGACCTGGGACAGGGCGTGAAGCTTTCTTT. The chain carries TRBV27 and TRBJ1-1, with TRBD1 matching over 9 bases. The J segment lost 7 bases and the V segment lost 6 bases, leaving 6 bases of the junction unmatched. Germline V gives CDR1 MNHEY, CDR2 SMNVEV (reference sequence). The CDR3 has 13 amino acids.